Shown below are 7 T cell receptor beta chains from a single sample sequenced in a study of cytomegalovirus exposure and HLA in healthy donors. It was with 60 Vbeta and 13 Jbeta primers that the PCR ran. TCRdb keeps only in-frame clones here, not all; method: immunoSEQ multiplex PCR. This table has fewer than 250,000 clones, approximately 87% appearing once. Sequencing used PBMCs. The receptors here all came from a human donor in good health.

The chain is built from TRBV28 and TRBJ2-7; the D gene is possibly TRBD2 (6 bases). With 1 base removed from V and 4 bases from J, the gap between germline ends came to 20 bases. Germline V gene data show CDR1 as MDHEN and CDR2 as SYDVKM. This CDR3 comprises 17 residues. CDR3 amino acids: CASSLSRRIDGLYEQYF. CDR3 sequence (DNA): TGTGCCAGCAGTTTATCGCGCCGGATCGATGGACTATACGAGCAGTACTTC.

This chain links TRBV11-2 with TRBJ2-7; 13 bases agree with TRBD2. The CDR3 covers 16 residues. Germline V lookup: CDR1 SGHAT, CDR2 FQNNGV. V was pared by 1 base and J by 4 bases, with 4 bases of the junction left unmatched. CDR3: CASSLALAGGPYEQYF. DNA for the CDR3: TGTGCCAGCAGCTTAGCACTAGCGGGAGGGCCATACGAGCAGTACTTC.

DNA for the CDR3: TGTGCCAGCAGCGTCGGACCGGTACAGGGGGCCCTCTACGAGCAGTACTTC. Its translation is CASSVGPVQGALYEQYF. This chain links TRBV9 with TRBJ2-7, with TRBD1 matching 9 bases. This CDR3 has 17 amino acids. V was pared by 2 bases and J by 3 bases, with 12 bases of the junction left unmatched. Germline V gene lookup returns CDR1 SGDLS and CDR2 YYNGEE. Together with reference TRBV9 and TRBJ2-7, the CDR3 gives the full variable domain: DSGVTQTPKHLITATGQRVTLRCSPRSGDLSVYWYQQSLDQGLQFLIQYYNGEERAKGNILERFSAQQFPDLHSELNLSSLELGDSALYFCASSVGPVQGALYEQYFGPGTRLTVT.

V usage is TRBV9 and J usage is TRBJ2-7; 7 bases match TRBD2. This CDR3 region has 17 residues. CDR1 and CDR2 (germline): SGDLS, YYNGEE. The junction had 17 bases not matched to a gene; V was cut back by 3 bases and J by 5 bases. The DNA for the CDR3 is TGTGCCAGCAGCGAAGGTGCCAGCATCGGGAGGCGGGACGAGCAGTACTTC. Protein product: CASSEGASIGRRDEQYF.

The rearrangement uses TRBV18 and TRBJ2-5, with TRBD1 matching 9 bases. After removal of 0 bases from V and 0 bases from J, the junction contained 2 bases not matched to a gene. CDR1 is KGHSH and CDR2 is LQKENI in the germline V gene. CDR3 length equals 16 residues. The CDR3 is CASSPPGTGYQETQYF. The CDR3 bases are TGTGCCAGCTCACCACCAGGGACAGGGTACCAAGAGACCCAGTACTTC.

The gene calls are TRBV5-1 and TRBJ2-1; a weak D match, TRBD2 (6 bases). The V end lost 4 bases, the J end lost 0 bases, and 14 bases lay between the germline ends. CDR3 length equals 16 residues. Germline CDR1 is SGHRS and CDR2 is YFSETQ. Here the CDR3 reads CASSPRLGGSYNEQFF. The CDR3 coding sequence is TGCGCCAGCAGCCCGAGACTGGGGGGCTCCTACAATGAGCAGTTCTTC.

This chain links TRBV5-4 with TRBJ2-5, with 10 bases that match TRBD1. This CDR3 contains 14 residues. V lost 5 bases, J lost 4 bases, and 5 bases stayed unmatched. The germline V gene has CDR1 SGHNT and CDR2 YYREEE (reference sequence). In DNA form, the CDR3 reads TGTGCCAGCAGAACCCGACAGGGGGCAGAGACCCAGTACTTC. It is translated as CASRTRQGAETQYF.